This TCR beta chain was profiled in a study of shared clonotypes between healthy human individuals. Study-wide results and limits: In the sorted subsets, rarefaction showed sequencing was incomplete despite large depth. Among the subsets, naive ones generally showed larger estimated richness than memory ones.

CD45RA+ naive and CD45RA-negative memory subsets were separated from CD4+ cells. The V and J ends lost 2 bases and 2 bases respectively, with 5 bases between them. Per germline, CDR1 MGHDK and CDR2 SYGVNS. This CDR3 has 13 residues. Each sorted subset replicate got 200 ng genomic DNA, about 33,000 genomes. Sequenced by immunoSEQ multiplex PCR; TCRdb stores in-frame clones only, minus some. The sample consists of about a million clones, more than 75% of them appearing once. Points on this clone: The antigen is unknown.

The receptor's source is a man between 18 and 29 years old in good health. Sequencing input: memory CD4+ T cells sorted from blood. Stated subset: CD45RA-negative fraction. The chain uses TRBV25-1 and TRBJ2-3; D gene ambiguous. This chain's CDR3 is CASSERVTDTQYF. CDR3 bases: TGTGCCAGCAGTGAACGGGTCACAGATACGCAGTATTTT. The variable domain in full, with the rest retrieved from reference TRBV25-1 and TRBJ2-3, is EADIYQTPRYLVIGTGKKITLECSQTMGHDKMYWYQQDPGMELHLIHYSYGVNSTEKGDLSSESTVSRIRTEHFPLTLESARPSHTSQYLCASSERVTDTQYFGPGTRLTVL.